These 5 T cell receptor beta chains were all obtained from the same sample, sequenced in a study of neurological immune-mediated disorders. Via MiXCR, TCRdb re-called the 5' RACE reads, giving one row per CDR3 protein. The table records about 59,000 distinct CDR3 sequences, approximately 12% of them present only once. Sequenced material: PBMCs. The receptors come from a woman aged 60 to 75 with HTLV-1-associated myelopathy (HAM/TSP).

This clonotype was observed many times. The germline gene is not matched at one end of the junction; a read error may be the cause. The chain uses TRBV29-1 and TRBJ2-3, with D possibly being TRBD2 (6 bases). Germline V CDR1 and CDR2: SQVTM, ANQGSEA. This CDR3 region has 12 residues. For the CDR3, the DNA is TGCAGCGTCGAAGGAGGGTTGGATACGCAGTATTTT. It encodes CSVEGGLDTQYF.

This clonotype was recorded at least ten times. V and J are TRBV20-1 and TRBJ2-5; TRBD1 is a possible D gene (5 bases). The germline V gene has CDR1 DFQATT and CDR2 SNEGSKA (reference sequence). CDR3 size: 13 residues. The V and J ends lost 6 bases and 4 bases respectively, with 15 bases between them. The CDR3 DNA reads as TGCAGTGCCCCAACTCTCCAGGGAGAGACCCAGTACTTC. This sequence encodes CSAPTLQGETQYF.

Points on this clonotype: One end of the junction does not line up with germline, which may come from a read error. The chain carries TRBV5-1 and TRBJ2-1; TRBD2 matches at 11 bases. CDR3 size: 15 residues. Germline V lookup: CDR1 SGHRS, CDR2 YFSETQ. CDR3 nucleotides: TGCGCCAGAATACCAACTAGCGGGAGTTACAATAAGCAGTTCTTC. Protein sequence: CARIPTSGSYNKQFF.

This clonotype was picked up many times. The DNA of the CDR3 is TGTGCCAGCAGTTTAAGTTCAGGGGGCCGGCAGCCCCAGCATTTT. Encoded protein: CASSLSSGGRQPQHF. The chain combines TRBV27 with TRBJ1-5; 8 nucleotides line up with TRBD1. From germline, CDR1 is MNHEY and CDR2 SMNVEV (reference sequence). The V segment lost 2 bases and the J segment 7 bases; nucleotides outside the gene matches: 7. This CDR3 is 15 amino acids long.

This clonotype was recorded at least ten times. The chain couples TRBV15 to TRBJ2-7; 10 bases match TRBD2. The V segment lost 5 bases and the J segment 9 bases; nucleotides outside the gene matches: 7. The CDR3 consists of 13 residues. Germline CDR1 is LNHNV and CDR2 is YYDKDF (reference sequence). The CDR3 loop reads CATSVLAGAGQYF. The CDR3 DNA sequence: TGTGCCACCAGCGTTCTAGCGGGAGCCGGGCAGTACTTC.